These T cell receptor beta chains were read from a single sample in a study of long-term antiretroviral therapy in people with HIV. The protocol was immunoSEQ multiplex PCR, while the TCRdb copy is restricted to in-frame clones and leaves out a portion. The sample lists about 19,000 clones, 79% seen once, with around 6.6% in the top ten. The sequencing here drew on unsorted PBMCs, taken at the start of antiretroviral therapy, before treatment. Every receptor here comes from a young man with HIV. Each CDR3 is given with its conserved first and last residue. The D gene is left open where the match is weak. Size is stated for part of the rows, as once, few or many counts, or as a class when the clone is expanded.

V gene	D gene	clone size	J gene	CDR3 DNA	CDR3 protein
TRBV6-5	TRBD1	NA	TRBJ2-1	TGTGCCAGCAGCCCACGGACAGGGGGCTTCGATGAGCAGTTCTTC	CASSPRTGGFDEQFF
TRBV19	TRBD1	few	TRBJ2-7	TGTGCCAGTAGTCTCGATGCCGGGACAGGGGGCTACGAGCAGTACTTC	CASSLDAGTGGYEQYF
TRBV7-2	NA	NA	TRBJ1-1	TGTGCCAGCAGCTTAGTTGTGAACACTGAAGCTTTCTTT	CASSLVVNTEAFF
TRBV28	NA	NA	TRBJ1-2	TGTGCCAGCAGTTCTGGGACGATGGTTAACTATGGCTACACCTTC	CASSSGTMVNYGYTF
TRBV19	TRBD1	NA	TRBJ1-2	TGTGCCAGTAGTACACAGGGGATGGACGGCTACACCTTC	CASSTQGMDGYTF
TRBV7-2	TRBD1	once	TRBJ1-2	TGTGCCAGCAGCCCAGGGACAGACTATGGCTACACCTTC	CASSPGTDYGYTF
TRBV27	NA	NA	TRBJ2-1	TGTGCCAGCACTCCGGGACGGTCCTACAATGAGCAGTTCTTC	CASTPGRSYNEQFF
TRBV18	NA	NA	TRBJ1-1	TGTGCCAGCTCACCAAGGGGCCTTGAAGCTTTCTTT	CASSPRGLEAFF
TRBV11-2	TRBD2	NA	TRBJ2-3	TGTGCCAGCAGCTCGGGACTAGCGGACACAGATACGCAGTATTTT	CASSSGLADTDTQYF
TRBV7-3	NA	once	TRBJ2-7	TGTGCCAGCAGCTTAGGCAGGGCCAACGAGCAGTACTTC	CASSLGRANEQYF